Listed here are 14 T cell receptor beta chains from one sample, sequenced in a study of T cell changes during pregnancy in multiple sclerosis. Clones were sequenced by immunoSEQ multiplex PCR, and TCRdb holds only the in-frame ones, with some missing. The table has over 80,000 clones, less than 95% seen once. The sample consisted of peripheral blood, taken in the second trimester of pregnancy. The receptors were sampled from a female donor in good health, enrolled as a control in a pregnancy study.

A few counts support this clone. The CDR3 nucleotides are TGTGCCAGTAGTATGGACGGGGGAACTGAAGCTTTCTTT. As protein: CASSMDGGTEAFF. The rearrangement uses TRBV19 and TRBJ1-1; TRBD1 might be the D (5 bases). The CDR3 loop spans 13 amino acids. CDR1 and CDR2 (germline): LNHDA, SQIVND (reference sequence). V shed 3 bases and J shed 5 bases, with 10 bases lying between them.

The chain carries TRBV5-1 and TRBJ2-7, with D possibly being TRBD1 (6 bases). V was trimmed by 4 bases and J by 3 bases, leaving 17 bases between them. Germline values: CDR1 SGHRS, CDR2 YFSETQ. This CDR3 has 15 residues. The CDR3 loop reads CASSLGVTGSYEQYF. In DNA, the CDR3 is TGCGCCAGCAGCCTAGGCGTTACAGGGAGCTACGAGCAGTACTTC.

This clone was seen just once. The V gene is TRBV5-1, the J gene TRBJ2-6, with D perhaps matching TRBD1 (5 bases). This CDR3 is built from 14 residues. Per the germline V gene, CDR1 is SGHRS and CDR2 is YFSETQ. V lost 6 bases and J lost 3, with 10 bases in between. DNA of the CDR3: TGCGCCAGCATGGCGGACATTGGGGCCAACGTCCTGACTTTC. This sequence encodes CASMADIGANVLTF.

V gene TRBV14 combines with J gene TRBJ1-1; D ambiguous. Trimming removed 4 bases from V and 1 base from J, with 7 bases in between. CDR3 length equals 13 residues. Looked up from germline, CDR1 is SGHDN and CDR2 is FVKESK. The CDR3 sequence: CASSPRQNTEAFF. CDR3 in DNA: TGTGCCAGCAGCCCAAGACAGAACACTGAAGCTTTCTTT.

This clone has just one count. V and J are TRBV30 and TRBJ1-5; D gene uncertain. The V gene's germline CDR1 is GTSNPN and CDR2 SVGIG (reference sequence). This CDR3 spans 14 amino acids. V lost 0 bases, J lost 3 bases, and 9 bases lay in between. The CDR3 sequence is CAWSVLGANQPQHF. The CDR3 coding sequence is TGTGCCTGGAGTGTCCTAGGCGCCAATCAGCCCCAGCATTTT.

The V and J genes are TRBV7-2 and TRBJ2-2; 7 bases map to TRBD1. The junction had 1 base not matched to a gene; V was cut back by 0 bases and J by 3 bases. This CDR3 is 15 amino acids long. The germline gives CDR1 SGHTA, CDR2 FQGNSA. The chain's CDR3 is CASSLARGHTGELFF. As DNA, the CDR3 is TGTGCCAGCAGCTTAGCAAGGGGGCACACCGGGGAGCTGTTTTTT.

The V and J genes are TRBV4-1 and TRBJ1-2, with 7 bases identical to TRBD1. The germline V gene has CDR1 MGHRA and CDR2 YSYEKL. The CDR3 totals 15 residues. After removal of 7 bases from V and 2 bases from J, the junction contained 10 bases not matched to a gene. This CDR3 is CASTTPGGRNYGYTF. CDR3 DNA sequence: TGCGCCAGCACCACCCCAGGGGGACGGAACTATGGCTACACCTTC.

CDR3 loop: CASSYSRGADYGYTF. Here the CDR3 DNA reads TGTGCCAGCAGTTACAGTCGGGGGGCCGACTATGGCTACACCTTC. The gene calls are TRBV6-5 and TRBJ1-2; perhaps TRBD1 as D (6 bases). Germline V gene lookup returns CDR1 MNHEY and CDR2 SVGAGI. CDR3 length: 15 residues. The V and J ends lost 2 bases and 3 bases respectively, with 13 bases between them.

The V and J genes are TRBV18 and TRBJ2-7; D not certain. The V and J ends lost 6 bases and 0 bases respectively, with 12 bases between them. CDR1 KGHSH and CDR2 LQKENI come from the germline V gene. The CDR3 totals 14 residues. The DNA of the CDR3 is TGTGCCAGCTCCCCTGCGGCAGCCTCCTACGAGCAGTACTTC. Its translation is CASSPAAASYEQYF.

V and J are TRBV15 and TRBJ1-4; tentative D call: TRBD1 (5 bases). This CDR3 is 14 amino acids long. Deletions cut 9 bases from V and 4 bases from J, with 15 bases between. Germline lookup yields CDR1 LNHNV and CDR2 YYDKDF (reference sequence). The CDR3: CATNNPGNNEKLFF. The CDR3 nucleotides read TGTGCCACAAATAACCCAGGGAATAATGAAAAACTGTTTTTT.

The J gene is TRBJ2-7, the V gene TRBV6-1; tentatively, D is TRBD2 (5 bases). The CDR3 is made up of 18 amino acids. Deletions cut 0 bases from V and 0 bases from J, with 18 bases between. Germline V gene lookup returns CDR1 MNHNS and CDR2 SASEGT. CDR3 amino acids: CASSEAMIYRGTSYEQYF. CDR3 nucleotides: TGTGCCAGCAGTGAAGCGATGATTTATCGGGGTACCTCCTACGAGCAGTACTTC.

V usage is TRBV11-3 and J usage is TRBJ2-7, with 9 bases matching TRBD2. The CDR3 sequence is 14 residues long. The germline V gene has CDR1 SGHNT and CDR2 YENEEA. The V segment lost 5 bases and the J segment 6 bases; nucleotides outside the gene matches: 8. The CDR3 DNA sequence: TGTGCCAGCAGCCTAGCGGGAAGAGGCAGCGAGCAGTACTTC. Translated, it gives CASSLAGRGSEQYF.

This rearrangement joins TRBV11-3 to TRBJ1-1; D may be TRBD1 (5 bases). The CDR3 covers 13 residues. V shed 5 bases and J shed 5 bases, with 12 bases lying between them. Germline V lookup: CDR1 SGHNT, CDR2 YENEEA. CDR3 protein: CASSLGGQTEAFF. The CDR3 coding sequence is TGTGCCAGCAGCCTAGGAGGACAAACTGAAGCTTTCTTT.

This chain links TRBV5-4 with TRBJ2-3, with 9 bases identical to TRBD1. V was pared by 4 bases and J by 2 bases, with 8 bases of the junction left unmatched. The germline gives CDR1 SGHNT, CDR2 YYREEE (reference sequence). This CDR3 is built from 16 residues. In DNA, the CDR3 is TGTGCCAGCAGCGATTCCCGGGACAGGGCCACAGATACGCAGTATTTT. This translates into CASSDSRDRATDTQYF.